This T cell receptor beta chain was retrieved from a study of T cell repertoires in cytomegalovirus infection. MiXCR was run by TCRdb on the reads, yielding one entry per CDR3 protein. The sample lists roughly 230,000 distinct CDR3 sequences; 9% to 15% were seen once. This CDR3 spans 15 amino acids. The germline V gene encodes CDR1 SGHAT and CDR2 FQNNGV. J gave up 4 bases and V 5 bases, and 10 bases lay outside the gene matches. The receptor's source is a human donor in good health (CMV status not recorded). Some clones in this sample may be carry-over from other donors' samples. The chain is built from TRBV11-2 and TRBJ1-1; TRBD1 aligns across 7 bases. Sequencing was done on a sample of PBMCs. The CDR3 here is CASSLEGALVTEAFF. Here the CDR3 DNA reads TGTGCCAGCAGCCTCGAGGGGGCCCTGGTCACTGAAGCTTTCTTT.